A selection of T cell receptor beta chains follows, all from one sample in a study of T cells after yellow fever vaccination. TCRdb processed the 5' RACE reads anew with MiXCR; each CDR3 protein has one entry. Of 400,000 or so distinct CDR3 sequences in the sample, about 6% were seen once. This sample comprised PBMCs, obtained 5 days after the yellow fever booster vaccination. Every receptor here comes from a man aged 25 to 40 who received the YFV17D yellow fever vaccine. Each CDR3 is given with its conserved first and last residue. Fields, in order: clone size, J gene, V gene, D gene, CDR3 protein, CDR3 DNA. The D gene is left open where the match is weak. Size is stated for part of the rows, as once, few or many counts, or as a class when the clone is expanded.

>few|TRBJ1-5|TRBV7-2|-
CASRKQANQPQHF
TGTGCCAGCAGAAAACAGGCAAATCAGCCCCAGCATTTT
>-|TRBJ2-7|TRBV20-1|TRBD2
CRGCSRSGRAYYEQYF
TGCAGGGGGTGTAGCCGTAGCGGGAGGGCCTACTACGAGCAGTACTTC
>many|TRBJ2-1|TRBV28|-
CASSPALVSYNEQFF
TGTGCCAGCAGCCCAGCTCTAGTTTCCTACAATGAGCAGTTCTTC
>many|TRBJ1-1|TRBV5-1|-
CASSSRPGGDTEAFF
TGCGCCAGCAGCTCCCGGCCGGGGGGGGACACTGAAGCTTTCTTT
>many|TRBJ1-4|TRBV6-1|-
CASSAVLEEDEKLFF
TGTGCCAGCAGTGCCGTTTTGGAAGAGGATGAAAAACTGTTTTTT
>-|TRBJ1-5|TRBV23-1|-
CASSLNRARRPQHF
TGCGCCAGCAGTCTGAACAGGGCTAGGAGGCCCCAGCATTTT
>many|TRBJ2-3|TRBV4-2|-
CASSQDGAPDTQYF
TGTGCCAGCAGCCAAGATGGGGCACCAGATACGCAGTATTTT
>-|TRBJ2-5|TRBV7-2|TRBD2
CASRPASGTEETQYF
TGTGCCAGCAGGCCCGCCAGCGGGACCGAAGAGACCCAGTACTTC
>-|TRBJ2-1|TRBV20-1|-
CSASPHNEQFF
TGCAGTGCTTCCCCGCATAATGAGCAGTTCTTC
>-|TRBJ2-4|TRBV20-1|-
CSSDILAKNIQYF
TGCAGTTCGGACATCCTAGCCAAAAACATTCAGTACTTC
>many|TRBJ2-1|TRBV18|-
CASSPSGGETLSSYNEQFF
TGTGCCAGCTCACCCTCCGGGGGCGAGACACTTAGCTCCTACAATGAGCAGTTCTTC
>few|TRBJ2-5|TRBV18|TRBD1
CASSHRTGAETQYF
TGTGCCAGCTCACACCGGACAGGGGCGGAGACCCAGTACTTC
>few|TRBJ1-1|TRBV20-1|-
CSARQGMNTEAFF
TGCAGTGCTAGGCAGGGAATGAACACTGAAGCTTTCTTT
>-|TRBJ2-2|TRBV9|-
CASSVVGRTGELFF
TGTGCCAGCAGCGTAGTCGGACGGACCGGGGAGCTGTTTTTT
>few|TRBJ2-2|TRBV27|TRBD2
CASTLSSGFTGELFF
TGTGCCAGCACCCTATCTAGCGGTTTCACCGGGGAGCTGTTTTTT
>few|TRBJ1-1|TRBV20-1|-
CSARGLNTEAFF
TGCAGTGCTAGAGGACTCAACACTGAAGCTTTCTTT
>many|TRBJ2-1|TRBV29-1|-
CSARLATGRGNEQFF
TGCAGCGCCCGCCTTGCTACAGGGCGGGGGAATGAGCAGTTCTTC
>many|TRBJ2-2|TRBV7-6|-
CASSLSARANTGELFF
TGTGCCAGCAGCTTAAGTGCCAGGGCGAACACCGGGGAGCTGTTTTTT
>few|TRBJ1-1|TRBV5-1|-
CASSLDLGANTEAFF
TGCGCCAGCAGCTTGGATCTGGGGGCGAACACTGAAGCTTTCTTT
>many|TRBJ2-5|TRBV20-1|TRBD2
CSGVAGGLGTQYF
TGCAGTGGAGTAGCGGGGGGGTTGGGGACCCAGTACTTC
>few|TRBJ1-1|TRBV24-1|-
CATSDPGEGAEAFF
TGTGCCACCAGTGACCCCGGCGAGGGGGCTGAAGCTTTCTTT
>many|TRBJ2-7|TRBV12-3/TRBV12-4|-
CASSFTQGGSYEQYF
TGTGCCAGCAGTTTTACTCAGGGGGGATCCTACGAGCAGTACTTC
>few|TRBJ2-1|TRBV20-1|TRBD2
CSAIDPSGGLNEQFF
TGCAGTGCCATAGACCCTAGCGGGGGACTCAATGAGCAGTTCTTC
>many|TRBJ2-1|TRBV29-1|-
CSVVGLPLSYNEQFF
TGCAGCGTTGTGGGACTCCCTTTGTCCTACAATGAGCAGTTCTTC
>-|TRBJ2-3|TRBV9|-
CASSVPASHADTQYF
TGTGCCAGCAGCGTTCCGGCGTCCCATGCAGATACGCAGTATTTT
>many|TRBJ1-1|TRBV5-1|-
CASSQETMNTEAFF
TGCGCCAGCAGCCAAGAGACGATGAACACTGAAGCTTTCTTT
>-|TRBJ1-5|TRBV7-8|-
CASSAPGGGQPQHF
TGTGCCAGCAGCGCGCCGGGTGGGGGTCAGCCCCAGCATTTT
>few|TRBJ1-2|TRBV3-1|-
CASSQDTGRGYTF
TGTGCCAGCAGCCAAGACACAGGTAGAGGCTACACCTTC
>many|TRBJ2-7|TRBV6-6|TRBD1
CATQQGFPYEQYF
TGTGCCACACAACAGGGGTTCCCCTACGAGCAGTACTTC
>-|TRBJ2-1|TRBV7-2|TRBD2
CASSVGTSGTYNEQFF
TGTGCCAGCAGCGTAGGGACTAGCGGGACCTACAATGAGCAGTTCTTC
>-|TRBJ1-1|TRBV5-1|TRBD1
CASSIHPDRGGNTEAFF
TGCGCCAGCAGCATCCACCCCGACAGGGGAGGTAACACTGAAGCTTTCTTT
>-|TRBJ2-7|TRBV11-2|-
CASSLGPTYYEQYF
TGTGCCAGCAGCTTAGGGCCAACCTACTACGAGCAGTACTTC
>few|TRBJ2-1|TRBV20-1|-
CSARTGIWDEQFF
TGCAGTGCTAGGACCGGTATTTGGGATGAGCAGTTCTTC
>-|TRBJ2-2|TRBV7-9|-
CASSLKRSGTGELFF
TGTGCCAGCAGCTTAAAGCGGAGCGGAACCGGGGAGCTGTTTTTT
>few|TRBJ2-2|TRBV19|-
CASTRTAGELFF
TGTGCCAGTACCAGGACAGCCGGGGAGCTGTTTTTT
>many|TRBJ1-1|TRBV12-5|TRBD1
CASGTGQGEAFF
TGTGCTAGTGGTACCGGACAGGGGGAAGCTTTCTTT
>few|TRBJ2-7|TRBV5-1|-
CASRDRLGDQSSYEQYF
TGCGCCAGCAGGGACCGGCTAGGGGACCAAAGCTCCTACGAGCAGTACTTC
>-|TRBJ1-2|TRBV9|-
CASSSEGGYTF
TGTGCCAGCAGCTCGGAAGGGGGCTACACCTTC
>-|TRBJ2-2|TRBV5-6|-
CASRPSGTPLTGELFF
TGTGCCAGCAGACCTTCCGGGACGCCCCTCACCGGGGAGCTGTTTTTT
>many|TRBJ2-3|TRBV10-3|TRBD1
CAISGTGRDTQYF
TGTGCCATCAGTGGGACAGGGAGAGATACGCAGTATTTT
>few|TRBJ2-5|TRBV12-3/TRBV12-4|-
CASSLVLGTRETQYF
TGTGCCAGCAGTTTAGTTTTAGGCACAAGGGAGACCCAGTACTTC
>many|TRBJ2-2|TRBV4-3|-
CASANLGTGELFF
TGCGCCAGCGCGAATCTGGGAACCGGGGAGCTGTTTTTT
>-|TRBJ2-5|TRBV5-4|TRBD2
CASRAGDYRETQYF
TGTGCCAGCAGGGCGGGGGACTACAGAGAGACCCAGTACTTC